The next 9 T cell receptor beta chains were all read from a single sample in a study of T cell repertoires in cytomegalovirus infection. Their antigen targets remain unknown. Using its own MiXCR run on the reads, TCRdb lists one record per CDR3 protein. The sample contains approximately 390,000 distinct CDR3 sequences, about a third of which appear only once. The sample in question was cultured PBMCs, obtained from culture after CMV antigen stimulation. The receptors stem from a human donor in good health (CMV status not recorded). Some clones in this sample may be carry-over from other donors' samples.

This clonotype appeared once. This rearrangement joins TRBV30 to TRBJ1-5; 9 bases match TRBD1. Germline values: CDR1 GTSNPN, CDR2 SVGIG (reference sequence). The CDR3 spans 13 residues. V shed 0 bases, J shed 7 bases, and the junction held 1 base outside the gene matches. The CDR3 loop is CAWSVGTGQPQHF. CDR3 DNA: TGTGCCTGGAGTGTAGGGACAGGGCAGCCCCAGCATTTT.

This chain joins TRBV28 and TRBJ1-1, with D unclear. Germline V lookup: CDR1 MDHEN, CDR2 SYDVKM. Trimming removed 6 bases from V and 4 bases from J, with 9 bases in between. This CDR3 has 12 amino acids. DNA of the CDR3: TGTGCCAGCAGGTACACATCCACTGAAGCTTTCTTT. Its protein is CASRYTSTEAFF.

The CDR3 region is CASSGGLAGLRGGELFF. DNA for the CDR3: TGTGCCAGCAGCGGCGGACTAGCGGGACTACGCGGCGGGGAGCTGTTTTTT. V and J are TRBV7-8 and TRBJ2-2, with 12 bases lining up with TRBD2. The CDR3 runs to 17 residues. V was pared by 5 bases and J by 7 bases, with 11 bases of the junction left unmatched. Germline V lookup: CDR1 SGHVS, CDR2 FQNEAQ.

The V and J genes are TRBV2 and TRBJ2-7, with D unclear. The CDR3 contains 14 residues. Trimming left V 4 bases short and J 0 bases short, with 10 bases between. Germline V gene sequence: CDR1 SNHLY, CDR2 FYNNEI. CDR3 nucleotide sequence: TGTGCCAGCAGTGGGCAGGCGATCTCCTACGAGCAGTACTTC. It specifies CASSGQAISYEQYF.

The CDR3 protein is CASKRGGNTGELFF. CDR3 nucleotide sequence: TGTGCCTCTAAGAGGGGTGGGAACACCGGGGAGCTGTTTTTT. The V gene is TRBV28, the J gene TRBJ2-2; D assignment may be TRBD1 or TRBD2 (5 bases each). Trimming shortened V by 11 bases and J by 1 base, and 14 bases separated the two germline ends. The CDR3 extends over 14 amino acids. CDR1 is MDHEN and CDR2 is SYDVKM in the germline V gene.

DNA for the CDR3: TGTGCCAGCAGCTGGGGGTTAGAGGCTGAAGCTTTCTTT. Protein: CASSWGLEAEAFF. The chain carries TRBV28 and TRBJ1-1; D may be TRBD1 (5 bases). V was shortened by 6 bases and J by 6 bases, with 14 bases between the two germline ends. The CDR3 spans 13 residues. Per the germline V gene, CDR1 is MDHEN and CDR2 is SYDVKM.

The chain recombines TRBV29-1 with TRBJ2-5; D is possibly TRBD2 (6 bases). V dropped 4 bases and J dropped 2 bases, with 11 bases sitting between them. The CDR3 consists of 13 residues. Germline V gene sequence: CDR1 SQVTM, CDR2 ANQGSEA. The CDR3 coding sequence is TGCAGCGTTGTATTAGCGGCACAAGAGACCCAGTACTTC. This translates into CSVVLAAQETQYF.

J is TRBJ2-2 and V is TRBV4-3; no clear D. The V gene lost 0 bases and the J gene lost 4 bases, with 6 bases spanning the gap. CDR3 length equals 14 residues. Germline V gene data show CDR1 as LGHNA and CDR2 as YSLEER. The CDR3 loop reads CASSQDHLTGELFF. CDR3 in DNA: TGCGCCAGCAGCCAAGACCACCTCACCGGGGAGCTGTTTTTT.

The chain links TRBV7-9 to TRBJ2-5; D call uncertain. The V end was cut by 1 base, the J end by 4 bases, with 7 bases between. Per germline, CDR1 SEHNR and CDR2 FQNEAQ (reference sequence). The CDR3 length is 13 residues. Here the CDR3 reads CASSLERRETQYF. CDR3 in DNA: TGTGCCAGCAGCTTAGAAAGGCGAGAGACCCAGTACTTC. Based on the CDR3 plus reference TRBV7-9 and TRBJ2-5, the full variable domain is DTGVSQNPRHKITKRGQNVTFRCDPISEHNRLYWYRQTLGQGPEFLTYFQNEAQLEKSRLLSDRFSAERPKGSFSTLEIQRTEQGDSAMYLCASSLERRETQYFGPGTRLLVL.